Sequencing of this T cell receptor (beta chain) was carried out in a study of blood T cells in healthy people across ages. Together with a sample-barcoded 5' primer, a J-beta primer mix was included in a second PCR lasting about 6 to 11 cycles. TCRdb reprocessed the 5' RACE reads with MiXCR, giving one entry per CDR3 protein. The sample has about 720,000 distinct CDR3 sequences; around a quarter are singletons. CDR1 and CDR2 (germline): SGHTA, FQGNSA. The CDR3 spans 15 residues. This clonotype was seen a few times. These data also formed part of another study, on T cells of mothers and their children.

The TCR originated in a boy aged 5-17 years in good health. The rearrangement links TRBV7-2 to TRBJ2-5; tentative D call: TRBD1 (5 bases). The J call could be wrong; TRBJ2-7 is a better fit for the DNA end. The sequenced sample was blood. CDR3 in DNA: TGTGCCAGCAGCTTAGTGGTGACAGAGAACTACGAGCAGTACTTC. Translated, it gives CASSLVVTENYEQYF.